This T cell receptor beta chain is from a study of control samples from healthy donors and cancer patients. Looked up from germline, CDR1 is SGHTS and CDR2 is YDEGEE. The V segment lost 4 bases and the J segment 4 bases; nucleotides outside the gene matches: 13. The CDR3 length is 16 residues. Here immunoSEQ multiplex PCR was the method, and the copy in TCRdb shows in-frame clones only, minus some. The data hold 100,000 to 150,000 clones, with around 90% observed a single time. Sequenced material: blood. The J gene is TRBJ1-1, the V gene TRBV5-8, with 7 bases matching TRBD1. This sequence originates from a man aged 40-55 years in good health. The CDR3 here is CASSILFRQGGTEAFF. Here the CDR3 DNA reads TGTGCCAGCAGCATACTTTTTAGACAGGGTGGCACTGAAGCTTTCTTT.